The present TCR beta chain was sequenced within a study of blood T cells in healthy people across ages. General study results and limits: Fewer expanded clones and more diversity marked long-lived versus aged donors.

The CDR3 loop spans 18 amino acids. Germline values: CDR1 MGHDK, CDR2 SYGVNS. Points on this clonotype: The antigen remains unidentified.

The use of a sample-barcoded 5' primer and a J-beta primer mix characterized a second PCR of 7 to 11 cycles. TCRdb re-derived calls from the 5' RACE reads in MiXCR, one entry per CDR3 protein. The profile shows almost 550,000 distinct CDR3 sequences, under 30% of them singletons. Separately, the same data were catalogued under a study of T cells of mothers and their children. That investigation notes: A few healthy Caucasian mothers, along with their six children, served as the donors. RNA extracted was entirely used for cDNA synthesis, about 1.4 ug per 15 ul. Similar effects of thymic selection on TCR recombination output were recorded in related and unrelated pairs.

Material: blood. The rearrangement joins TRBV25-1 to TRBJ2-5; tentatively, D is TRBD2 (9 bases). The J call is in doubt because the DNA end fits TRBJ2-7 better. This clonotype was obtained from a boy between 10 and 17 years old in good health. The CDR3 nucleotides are TGTGCCAGCAGTGAACGTACAGGGGGTGCGGGAGGGTCCTACGAGCAGTACTTC. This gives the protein CASSERTGGAGGSYEQYF.